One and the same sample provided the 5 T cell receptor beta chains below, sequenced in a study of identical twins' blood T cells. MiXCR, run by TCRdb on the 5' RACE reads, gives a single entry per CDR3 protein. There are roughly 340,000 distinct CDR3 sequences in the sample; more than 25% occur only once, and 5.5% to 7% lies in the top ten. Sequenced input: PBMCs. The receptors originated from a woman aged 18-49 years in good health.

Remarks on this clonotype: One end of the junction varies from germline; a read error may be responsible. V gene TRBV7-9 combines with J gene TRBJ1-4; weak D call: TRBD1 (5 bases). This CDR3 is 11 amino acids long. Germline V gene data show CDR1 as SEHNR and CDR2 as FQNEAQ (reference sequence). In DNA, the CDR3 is TGTGTGGTCGGGACTAATGAAAAACCGTTTTTT. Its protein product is CVVGTNEKPFF.

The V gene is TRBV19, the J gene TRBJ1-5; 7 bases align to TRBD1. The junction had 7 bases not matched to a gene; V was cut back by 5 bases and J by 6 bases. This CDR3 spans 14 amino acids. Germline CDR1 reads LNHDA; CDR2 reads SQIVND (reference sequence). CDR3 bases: TGTGCCAGTAGTTACCAGGGGGTAGGTCAGCCCCAGCATTTT. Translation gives CASSYQGVGQPQHF. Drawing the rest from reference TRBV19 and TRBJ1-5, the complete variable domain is DGGITQSPKYLFRKEGQNVTLSCEQNLNHDAMYWYRQDPGQGLRLIYYSQIVNDFQKGDIAEGYSVSREKKESFPLTVTSAQKNPTAFYLCASSYQGVGQPQHFGDGTRLSIL.

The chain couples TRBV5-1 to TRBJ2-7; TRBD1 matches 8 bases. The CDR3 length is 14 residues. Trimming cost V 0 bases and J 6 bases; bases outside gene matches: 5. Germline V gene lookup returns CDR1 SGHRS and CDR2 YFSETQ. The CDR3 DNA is TGCGCCAGCAGCTTGGGACAGGGGAACCGCGAGCAGTACTTC. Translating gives CASSLGQGNREQYF.

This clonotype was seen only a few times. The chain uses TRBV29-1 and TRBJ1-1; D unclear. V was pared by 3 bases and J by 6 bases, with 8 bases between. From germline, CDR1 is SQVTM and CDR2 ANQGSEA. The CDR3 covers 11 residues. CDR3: CSVEEAAEAFF. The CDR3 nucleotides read TGCAGCGTTGAGGAAGCGGCTGAAGCTTTCTTT. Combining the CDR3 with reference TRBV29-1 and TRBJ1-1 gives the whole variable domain SAVISQKPSRDICQRGTSLTIQCQVDSQVTMMFWYRQQPGQSLTLIATANQGSEATYESGFVIDKFPISRPNLTFSTLTVSNMSPEDSSIYLCSVEEAAEAFFGQGTRLTVV.

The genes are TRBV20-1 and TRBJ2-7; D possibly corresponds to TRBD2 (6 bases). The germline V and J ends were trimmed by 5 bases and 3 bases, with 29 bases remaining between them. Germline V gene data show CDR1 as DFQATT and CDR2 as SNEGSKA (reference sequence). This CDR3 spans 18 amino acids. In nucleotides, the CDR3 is TGCAGTGCTGCCCACGGGAGACTACCAGTATTACGGGGCTACGAGCAGTACTTC. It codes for CSAAHGRLPVLRGYEQYF.